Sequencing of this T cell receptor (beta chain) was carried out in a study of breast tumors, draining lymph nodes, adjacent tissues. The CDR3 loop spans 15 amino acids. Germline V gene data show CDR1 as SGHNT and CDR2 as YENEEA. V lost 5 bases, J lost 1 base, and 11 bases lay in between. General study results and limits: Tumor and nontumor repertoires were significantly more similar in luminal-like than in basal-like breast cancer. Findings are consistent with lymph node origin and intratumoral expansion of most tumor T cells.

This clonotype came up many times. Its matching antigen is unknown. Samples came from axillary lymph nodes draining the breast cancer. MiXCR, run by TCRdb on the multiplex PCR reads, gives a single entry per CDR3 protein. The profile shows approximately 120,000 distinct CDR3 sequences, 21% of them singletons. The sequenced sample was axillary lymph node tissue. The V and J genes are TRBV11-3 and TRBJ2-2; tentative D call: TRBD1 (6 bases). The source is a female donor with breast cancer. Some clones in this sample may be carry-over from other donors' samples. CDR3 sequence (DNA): TGTGCCAGCAGCCCCGGGACAATGAACACCGGGGAGCTGTTTTTT. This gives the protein CASSPGTMNTGELFF.